The clone carrying this T cell receptor (beta chain) appeared a single time. The germline gives CDR1 SGHRS, CDR2 YFSETQ. CDR3 length equals 13 residues. Losses at the gene ends were 4 bases for V and 5 bases for J; bases not matched to a gene: 5. Repertoires were generated with immunoSEQ multiplex PCR, while TCRdb's copy carries only in-frame clones and drops some. There are about 91,000 clones in the sample; approximately 87% occur only once, and 8.4% lies in the top ten. This entry belongs to a study of PD-L1 blockade in urothelial cancer. Noted time point: peripheral blood 6 weeks after treatment start. Locally advanced or metastatic urothelial carcinoma was present in patients.

This specimen was PBMCs, taken around atezolizumab (anti-PD-L1) treatment. The V and J genes are TRBV5-1 and TRBJ2-7; TRBD1 matches at 8 bases. The sequence came from a man aged 65 to 85 with urothelial cancer. Written as DNA, the CDR3 is TGCGCCAGCAGCCAGGACAGGGAGCACGAGCAGTACTTC. This translates into CASSQDREHEQYF.